The next 20 T cell receptor beta chains were all read from a single sample in a study of blood T cells in healthy people across ages. A J-beta primer mix and a sample-barcoded 5' primer were used in a second PCR of about 7 to 11 cycles. TCRdb reprocessed the 5' RACE reads via MiXCR and lists one record per CDR3 protein. Among 1.4 million to 1.5 million distinct CDR3 sequences, about 40% were seen once, and the ten largest hold 7.9%. Sequencing was done on a sample of blood. The receptors stem from a woman between 18 and 29 years old in good health.

The genes are TRBV7-8 and TRBJ2-7; perhaps D is TRBD1 or TRBD2 (5 bases each). The CDR3 runs 15 residues. The V and J ends lost 7 bases and 7 bases respectively, with 23 bases between them. Germline CDR1 and CDR2: SGHVS and FQNEAQ. CDR3 residues: CASTWLLGTHNEQYF. The CDR3 bases are TGTGCCAGCACCTGGCTGCTAGGGACGCACAATGAGCAGTACTTC. The complete variable domain, with remaining parts taken from reference TRBV7-8 and TRBJ2-7, reads GAGVSQSPRYKVAKRGQDVALRCDPISGHVSLFWYQQALGQGPEFLTYFQNEAQLDKSGLPSDRFFAERPEGSVSTLKIQRTQQEDSAVYLCASTWLLGTHNEQYFGPGTRLTVT.

In its sample, this clonotype was seen a few times. Here the CDR3 reads CASRDRFPADNEQFF. The CDR3 DNA follows: TGTGCCAGCAGAGACAGATTCCCGGCGGACAATGAGCAGTTCTTC. V is TRBV6-1 and J is TRBJ2-1; the D gene is possibly TRBD1 (5 bases). The CDR3 length is 15 residues. The V gene lost 6 bases and the J gene lost 5 bases, with 17 bases spanning the gap. Per germline, CDR1 MNHNS and CDR2 SASEGT.

The rearrangement links TRBV24-1 to TRBJ2-1; 9 bases are a match to TRBD2. The germline gives CDR1 KGHDR, CDR2 SFDVKD. This CDR3 has 13 residues. V gave up 8 bases and J gave up 9 bases; unmatched junction bases: 7. CDR3 nucleotide sequence: TGTGCCACCAAGGCGGGGGGGCCTGGTGAGCAGTTCTTC. Protein: CATKAGGPGEQFF.

V and J are TRBV28 and TRBJ2-7, with a weak D call TRBD1 (5 bases). Trimming shortened V by 5 bases and J by 4 bases, and 15 bases separated the two germline ends. CDR1 MDHEN and CDR2 SYDVKM come from the germline V gene. This CDR3 has 14 residues. For the CDR3, the DNA is TGTGCCAGCAGTCCACGAATGACAGTGTACGAGCAGTACTTC. Translated: CASSPRMTVYEQYF.

This chain uses TRBV28 with TRBJ1-2; no firm D call. CDR1 is MDHEN and CDR2 is SYDVKM in the germline V gene. V was cut by 1 base and J by 3 bases, with 6 bases left in between. The CDR3 has 13 residues. CDR3 in DNA: TGTGCCAGCAGTTTATTTCAGCACTATGGCTACACCTTC. Protein: CASSLFQHYGYTF.

The chain uses TRBV20-1 and TRBJ1-1, with D possibly TRBD1 on 6 matching bases. V lost 7 bases, J lost 0 bases, and 18 bases lay in between. The CDR3 runs 15 residues. Germline values: CDR1 DFQATT, CDR2 SNEGSKA (reference sequence). This CDR3 is CSGRPQGSVNTEAFF. The CDR3 DNA is TGCAGTGGCCGTCCACAGGGCTCGGTGAACACTGAAGCTTTCTTT.

This chain connects TRBV21-1 to TRBJ2-3; the D call TRBD2 from the table was never checked on the DNA. TRBV21-1 is listed as a pseudogene. The CDR3 length is 17 residues. The CDR3 loop reads CASSKALVAGSSDTQYF. The CDR3 DNA follows: TGTGCCAGCAGCAAAGCGCTGGTAGCGGGATCCTCAGATACGCAGTATTTT.

The table lists this clonotype with a few counts. The chain has TRBV27 and TRBJ2-7; 7 nucleotides agree with TRBD1. V was pared by 6 bases and J by 1 base, with 9 bases of the junction left unmatched. This CDR3 contains 15 residues. Germline values: CDR1 MNHEY, CDR2 SMNVEV (reference sequence). The CDR3 protein is CASSPPRTGSYEQYF. CDR3 DNA: TGTGCCAGCAGCCCCCCCCGGACAGGTTCCTACGAGCAGTACTTC.

This clonotype has only a few counts. The V call is TRBV6-1, the J call TRBJ2-7; maybe TRBD2 (6 bases). CDR1 MNHNS and CDR2 SASEGT come from the germline V gene. The CDR3 contains 15 residues. Between the trimmed V and J ends, which lost 10 bases and 3 bases, there was a span of 22 bases. The chain's CDR3 is CAMLTIAMRGYEQYF. The CDR3 bases are TGTGCCATGCTAACCATAGCGATGCGGGGCTACGAGCAGTACTTC.

The chain's CDR3 is CASSLSKESAGARSSGYTF. The CDR3, as DNA: TGTGCCAGCAGTTTATCGAAGGAGTCGGCGGGGGCGCGTAGTTCCGGCTACACCTTC. The genes are TRBV27 and TRBJ1-2, with D perhaps matching TRBD1 (6 bases). Germline V gene lookup returns CDR1 MNHEY and CDR2 SMNVEV (reference sequence). The CDR3 is 19 residues long. V was cut by 0 bases and J by 8 bases, with 28 bases left in between.

The gene calls are TRBV2 and TRBJ2-7; 8 nucleotides align to TRBD1. Trimming took 3 bases from V and 1 from J; bases not matched to a gene: 5. CDR1 and CDR2 (germline): SNHLY, FYNNEI. This CDR3 comprises 15 residues. The DNA of the CDR3 is TGTGCCAGCAGTGAGGACAGGGCCCTTTCCTACGAGCAGTACTTC. It translates to CASSEDRALSYEQYF.

This clonotype was counted a few times. The chain employs TRBV25-1 and TRBJ1-4, with D hard to call. V was cut by 4 bases and J by 0 bases, with 9 bases left in between. Germline-derived CDR1 and CDR2 are MGHDK and SYGVNS. CDR3 length: 15 residues. CDR3 in amino acids: CASSAPTATNEKLFF. The CDR3 nucleotides are TGTGCCAGCAGTGCCCCGACTGCAACTAATGAAAAACTGTTTTTT.

V is TRBV5-6 and J is TRBJ2-5, with 7 positions matching TRBD2. CDR1 SGHDT and CDR2 YYEEEE come from the germline V gene. The CDR3 consists of 14 residues. J was trimmed by 5 bases and V by 4 bases; bases with no gene match: 8. CDR3 in DNA: TGTGCCAGCAGCGCCCGACTAGCTCGGGAGACCCAGTACTTC. Protein product: CASSARLARETQYF. The variable domain in full, completed from reference TRBV5-6 and TRBJ2-5, reads DAGVTQSPTHLIKTRGQQVTLRCSPKSGHDTVSWYQQALGQGPQFIFQYYEEEERQRGNFPDRFSGHQFPNYSSELNVNALLLGDSALYLCASSARLARETQYFGPGTRLLVL.

Only a few counts were recorded for this clonotype. V is TRBV6-5 and J is TRBJ2-3, with 11 bases fitting TRBD2. Germline CDR1 is MNHEY and CDR2 is SVGAGI. The CDR3 is 17 residues long. V gave up 0 bases and J gave up 6 bases; unmatched junction bases: 8. The CDR3 loop is CASSYSLAGDLADTQYF. The CDR3 DNA reads TGTGCCAGCAGTTACTCACTAGCGGGAGATTTAGCCGATACGCAGTATTTT.

In this sample, this clonotype turned up a few times. The gene calls are TRBV2 and TRBJ1-2, with D possibly being TRBD1 (5 bases). Between the trimmed V and J ends, which lost 3 bases and 2 bases, there was a span of 7 bases. This CDR3 is 13 amino acids long. Germline CDR1 SNHLY, CDR2 FYNNEI. CDR3 sequence reads: CASSEGENYGYTF. Written as DNA, the CDR3 is TGTGCCAGCAGTGAGGGGGAAAACTATGGCTACACCTTC.

This sequence joins TRBV12-3 or TRBV12-4 and TRBJ2-7; 9 nucleotides line up with TRBD2. The CDR3 runs to 13 residues. The V and J ends lost 6 bases and 6 bases, in that order; junction bases with no gene match: 6. This CDR3 reads CASRVAGAGEQYF. DNA for the CDR3: TGTGCCAGCAGGGTAGCGGGAGCAGGCGAGCAGTACTTC.

V usage is TRBV27 and J usage is TRBJ2-7, with TRBD1 identical over 8 bases. The J segment lost 11 bases and the V segment lost 7 bases, leaving 7 bases of the junction unmatched. Germline CDR1 reads MNHEY; CDR2 reads SMNVEV (reference sequence). This CDR3 spans 11 amino acids. CDR3 protein: CASKNVDREYF. The CDR3, as DNA: TGTGCCAGCAAGAACGTGGACAGGGAGTACTTC.

Concerning this clonotype: Relative to the germline gene, one junction end is altered; a read error may explain this. The rearrangement links TRBV5-1 to TRBJ2-6, with TRBD2 matching 9 bases. The germline V gene has CDR1 SGHRS and CDR2 YFSETQ. CDR3 size: 19 residues. CDR3 amino acids: CASSLVSGGGVSGANALTF. DNA for the CDR3: TGCGCCAGCAGCTTGGTATCTGGCGGGGGGGTCTCTGGGGCCAACGCCCTGACTTTC.

V usage is TRBV27 and J usage is TRBJ2-1; D gene unclear. The V and J ends lost 8 bases and 3 bases respectively, with 17 bases between them. Germline-derived CDR1 and CDR2 are MNHEY and SMNVEV (reference sequence). The CDR3 is made up of 15 amino acids. The CDR3 reads CASSSGVGVYNEQFF. Written as DNA, the CDR3 is TGTGCCAGCTCAAGTGGGGTGGGTGTCTACAATGAGCAGTTCTTC.

This clonotype has a handful of counts. J is TRBJ2-7 and V is TRBV6-5; a weak D match, TRBD1 (6 bases). In germline, CDR1 is MNHEY, CDR2 SVGAGI. V was clipped by 7 bases and J by 6 bases, with 19 bases between them. CDR3 length: 14 residues. The CDR3 DNA reads as TGTGCCAGCAACCTGGGGCAGGGGAAGTCCGAGCAGTACTTC. Its translation is CASNLGQGKSEQYF.